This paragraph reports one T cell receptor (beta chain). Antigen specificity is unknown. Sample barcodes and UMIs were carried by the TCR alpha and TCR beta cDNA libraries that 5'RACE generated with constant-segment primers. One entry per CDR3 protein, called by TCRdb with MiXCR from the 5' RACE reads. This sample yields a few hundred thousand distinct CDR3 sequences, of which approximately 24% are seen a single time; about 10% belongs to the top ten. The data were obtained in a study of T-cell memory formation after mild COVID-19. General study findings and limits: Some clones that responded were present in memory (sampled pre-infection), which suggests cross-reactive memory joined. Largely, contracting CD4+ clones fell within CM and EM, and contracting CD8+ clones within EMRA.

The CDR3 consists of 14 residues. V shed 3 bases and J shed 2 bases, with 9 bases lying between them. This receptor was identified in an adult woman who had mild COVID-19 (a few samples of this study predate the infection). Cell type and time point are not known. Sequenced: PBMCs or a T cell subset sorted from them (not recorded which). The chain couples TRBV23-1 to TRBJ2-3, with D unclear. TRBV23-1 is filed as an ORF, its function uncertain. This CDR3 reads CASSQYFPTDTQYF. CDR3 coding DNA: TGCGCCAGCAGTCAGTATTTTCCCACAGATACGCAGTATTTT.